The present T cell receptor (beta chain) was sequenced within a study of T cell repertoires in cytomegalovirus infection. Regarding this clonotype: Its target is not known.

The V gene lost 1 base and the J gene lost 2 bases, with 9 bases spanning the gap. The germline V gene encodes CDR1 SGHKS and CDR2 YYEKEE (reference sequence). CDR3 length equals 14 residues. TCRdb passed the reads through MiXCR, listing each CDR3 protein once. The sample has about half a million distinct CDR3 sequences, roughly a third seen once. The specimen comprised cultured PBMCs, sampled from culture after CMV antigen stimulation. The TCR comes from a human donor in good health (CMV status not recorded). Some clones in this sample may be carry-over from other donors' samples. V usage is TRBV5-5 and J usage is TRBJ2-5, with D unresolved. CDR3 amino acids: CASSLRRNQETQYF. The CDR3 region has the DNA TGTGCCAGCAGCTTGAGGCGGAATCAAGAGACCCAGTACTTC.